Sequencing of this T cell receptor (beta chain) was carried out in a study of CD8+CD57+ T cells in acquired aplastic anemia. Study-wide background: Healthy donors had, on average, about 10.8 million reads for their CD4+ cells. Study-wide findings and caveats: Nearly 30 was the count of CD8+ CDR3 sequences that patients shared with controls.

The sample holds a few counts of this clonotype. The target antigen is unknown. This CDR3 is built from 14 residues. The germline V and J ends were trimmed by 5 bases and 2 bases, with 12 bases remaining between them. CDR1 is SEHNR, CDR2 FQNEAQ, per germline (reference sequence). TCR beta VDJ and CDR3 were profiled, and genomic DNA was the template. TCRdb itself ran the reads through MiXCR, one entry per CDR3 protein. The table includes some 47,000 distinct CDR3 sequences, around 69% detected once. Specimen: sorted CD4+, CD8+, or CD8+CD57+ T cells (not recorded which) from PBMCs. The receptor's source is a human donor in good health, serving as a control. This sequence joins TRBV7-9 and TRBJ2-5, with a tentative D call TRBD2 (6 bases). CDR3 nucleotide sequence: TGTGCCAGCAGCCCATCTAGCGCACAAGAGACCCAGTACTTC. This gives the protein CASSPSSAQETQYF.